This T cell receptor beta chain was recorded in a study of shared clonotypes between healthy human individuals. Study results and caveats: Memory subsets generally showed smaller estimated richness than naive subsets did.

V lost 2 bases, J lost 4 bases, and 15 bases stayed unmatched. This CDR3 is built from 19 residues. The V gene's germline CDR1 is ENHRY and CDR2 SYGVKD. To note about this clone: The antigen remains undetermined.

As originally analysed: There were no quality scores in the junction-only immunoSEQ sequences, so filtering differed. TCRdb keeps only in-frame clones here, not all; method: immunoSEQ multiplex PCR. Clonal size and the V and J genes are those of that table, whereas D and trimming came from the DNA. The data show 1,500,000 or so clones, roughly 96% seen once. This TCR was recovered from a young man in good health. The V call is TRBV10-3, the J call TRBJ2-3; TRBD2 agrees at 10 bases. Sample: naive CD4+ T cells sorted from blood. Subset indicated: CD45RA+ positively selected. CDR3 amino acids: CAISEPKGASGSGPDTQYF. The CDR3 DNA follows: TGTGCCATCAGTGAGCCCAAGGGGGCTAGCGGGAGTGGGCCAGATACGCAGTATTTT.